This TCR beta chain was recovered during a study of post-analysis software for immune sequencing data. On this clonotype itself: Antigen specificity is unknown.

The library was made from cDNA and included unique molecular identifiers. Via MiXCR, TCRdb re-called the PCR reads, giving one row per CDR3 protein. The sample comprises around 400,000 distinct CDR3 sequences, 39% of which are singletons, and 7.6% rests with the top ten. Findings and limits, study-wide: The study found significantly lower normalized Chao1 diversity in multiple sclerosis patients than in controls.

This clonotype was sampled from a girl aged 2 to 9 with multiple sclerosis. The sample comprised blood.

The CDR3 DNA is TGTGCCAGCAGTTTAACAATAGGGACAGGGGGCTCCTACGAGCAGTACTTC. Its translation is CASSLTIGTGGSYEQYF. The rearrangement links TRBV12-3 or TRBV12-4 to TRBJ2-7; TRBD1 agrees at 11 bases. V was pared by 2 bases and J by 0 bases, with 6 bases of the junction left unmatched. The CDR3 runs to 17 residues.